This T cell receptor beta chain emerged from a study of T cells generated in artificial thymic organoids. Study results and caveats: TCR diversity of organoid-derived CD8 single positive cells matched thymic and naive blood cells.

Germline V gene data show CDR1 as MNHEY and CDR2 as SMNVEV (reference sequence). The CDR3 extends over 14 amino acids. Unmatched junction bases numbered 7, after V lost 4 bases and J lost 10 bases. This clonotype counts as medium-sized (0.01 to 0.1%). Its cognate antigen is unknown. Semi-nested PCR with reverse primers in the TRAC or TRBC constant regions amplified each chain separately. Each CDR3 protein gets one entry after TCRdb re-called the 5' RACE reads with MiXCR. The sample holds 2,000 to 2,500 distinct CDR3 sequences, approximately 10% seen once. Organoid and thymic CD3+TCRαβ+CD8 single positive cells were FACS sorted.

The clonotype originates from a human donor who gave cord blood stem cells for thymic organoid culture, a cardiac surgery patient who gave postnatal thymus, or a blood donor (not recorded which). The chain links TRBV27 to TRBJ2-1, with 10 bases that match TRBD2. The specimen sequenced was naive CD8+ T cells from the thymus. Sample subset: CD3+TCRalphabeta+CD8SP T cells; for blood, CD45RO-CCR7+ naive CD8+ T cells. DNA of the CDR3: TGTGCCAGCAGTTCAAAAGGGGGACTAGCGGAGCAGTTCTTC. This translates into CASSSKGGLAEQFF.